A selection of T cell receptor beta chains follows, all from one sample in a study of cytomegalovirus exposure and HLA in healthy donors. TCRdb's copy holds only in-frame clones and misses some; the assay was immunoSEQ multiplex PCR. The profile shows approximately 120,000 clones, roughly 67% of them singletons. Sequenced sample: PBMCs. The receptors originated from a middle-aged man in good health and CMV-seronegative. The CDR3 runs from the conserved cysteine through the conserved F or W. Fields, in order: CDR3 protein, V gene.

CDR3 protein: CSVKGSGQPNEQFF
V gene: TRBV29-1

CDR3 protein: CASSGDGGRETQYF
V gene: TRBV5-4

CDR3 protein: CASSEERGVGYGYTF
V gene: TRBV6-1

CDR3 protein: CASSQEGGSGNTIYF
V gene: TRBV4-2

CDR3 protein: CASSLARRGGLADTQYF
V gene: TRBV7-2

CDR3 protein: CASSLTGPNQPQHF
V gene: TRBV19

CDR3 protein: CASSQGAALDTQYF
V gene: TRBV14

CDR3 protein: CASREGPNTEAFF
V gene: TRBV28

CDR3 protein: CASSLVGTGYSGANVLTF
V gene: TRBV7-3

CDR3 protein: CASSTPGLAHQETQYF
V gene: TRBV7-9

CDR3 protein: CASSPQSGGGHEQFF
V gene: TRBV7-2

CDR3 protein: CASSLPPFQGANTEAFF
V gene: TRBV5-4

CDR3 protein: CASSLSTGDQPQHF
V gene: TRBV7-9

CDR3 protein: CASSRDRTAYEQYF
V gene: TRBV5-1

CDR3 protein: CTSSQDALPGLAGGRSQYF
V gene: TRBV1

CDR3 protein: CASSSFGGVNNEQFF
V gene: TRBV11-3

CDR3 protein: CASSQDMRSYTF
V gene: TRBV4-1

CDR3 protein: CASSLGGDSTDTQYF
V gene: TRBV7-9

CDR3 protein: CASGTGTAESYEQYF
V gene: TRBV12-5

CDR3 protein: CASSPIPGNNEQFF
V gene: TRBV27

CDR3 protein: CASSPSGQKGQINSPLHF
V gene: TRBV7-9

CDR3 protein: CASSRPGTSGQTYEQYF
V gene: TRBV4-1

CDR3 protein: CASRGTGENQPQHF
V gene: TRBV6-1

CDR3 protein: CASSRQYEQYF
V gene: TRBV11-2

CDR3 protein: CASSASSGRTDTQYF
V gene: TRBV9

CDR3 protein: CATSRDPLSGNTEAFF
V gene: TRBV15

CDR3 protein: CASSYSQGIHTEAFF
V gene: TRBV6-6

CDR3 protein: CASSEAPISVYEQYF
V gene: TRBV6-1

CDR3 protein: CSVEGPREGDYEQYF
V gene: TRBV29-1

CDR3 protein: CASSSIRQGTGYTF
V gene: TRBV11-2

CDR3 protein: CASRGQLYEQYF
V gene: TRBV28

CDR3 protein: CASSQGDRGFYEQYF
V gene: TRBV4-3

CDR3 protein: CATSSLLGSSYNEQFF
V gene: TRBV15

CDR3 protein: CASSLDSLNQPQHF
V gene: TRBV5-1

CDR3 protein: CASSLGGLNTIYF
V gene: TRBV7-2

CDR3 protein: CASRDSGGTDTQYF
V gene: TRBV10-2

CDR3 protein: CASRAGGVNEKLFF
V gene: TRBV7-9

CDR3 protein: CASSSPSGQGGSPLHF
V gene: TRBV5-1

CDR3 protein: CASSEPPGTANDQPQHF
V gene: TRBV5-1

CDR3 protein: CATAPGGPGYGYTF
V gene: TRBV19

CDR3 protein: CASSQDHPGSYGYTF
V gene: TRBV4-3

CDR3 protein: CASRGSTGGIGNTIYF
V gene: TRBV14

CDR3 protein: CASSFPMTGRNTEAFF
V gene: TRBV5-4

CDR3 protein: CASSTSGTGIHPLHF
V gene: TRBV25-1

CDR3 protein: CASRDPPGEQYF
V gene: TRBV7-2

CDR3 protein: CASAGRTYNEQFF
V gene: TRBV11-2

CDR3 protein: CASSQGLGMNTEAFF
V gene: TRBV4-1

CDR3 protein: CASSLLAFSGDTQYF
V gene: TRBV5-6

CDR3 protein: CASSQDSFGNNQPQHF
V gene: TRBV4-2